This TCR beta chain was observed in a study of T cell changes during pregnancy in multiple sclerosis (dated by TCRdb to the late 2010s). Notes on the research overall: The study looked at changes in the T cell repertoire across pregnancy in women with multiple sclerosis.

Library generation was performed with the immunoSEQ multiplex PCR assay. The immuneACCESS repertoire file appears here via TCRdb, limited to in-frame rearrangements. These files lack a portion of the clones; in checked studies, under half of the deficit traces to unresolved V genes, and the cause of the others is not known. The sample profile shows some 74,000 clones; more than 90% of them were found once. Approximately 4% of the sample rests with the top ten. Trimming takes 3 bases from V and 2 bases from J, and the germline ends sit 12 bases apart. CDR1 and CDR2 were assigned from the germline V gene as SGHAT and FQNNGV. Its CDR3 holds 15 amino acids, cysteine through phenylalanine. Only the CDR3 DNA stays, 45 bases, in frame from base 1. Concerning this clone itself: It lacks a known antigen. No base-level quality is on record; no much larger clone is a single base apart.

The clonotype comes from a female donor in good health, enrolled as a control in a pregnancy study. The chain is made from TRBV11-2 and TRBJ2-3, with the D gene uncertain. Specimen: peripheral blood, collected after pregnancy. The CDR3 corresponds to CASSLLQPFTDTQYF. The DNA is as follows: TGTGCCAGCAGCTTGCTACAGCCTTTCACAGATACGCAGTATTTT.